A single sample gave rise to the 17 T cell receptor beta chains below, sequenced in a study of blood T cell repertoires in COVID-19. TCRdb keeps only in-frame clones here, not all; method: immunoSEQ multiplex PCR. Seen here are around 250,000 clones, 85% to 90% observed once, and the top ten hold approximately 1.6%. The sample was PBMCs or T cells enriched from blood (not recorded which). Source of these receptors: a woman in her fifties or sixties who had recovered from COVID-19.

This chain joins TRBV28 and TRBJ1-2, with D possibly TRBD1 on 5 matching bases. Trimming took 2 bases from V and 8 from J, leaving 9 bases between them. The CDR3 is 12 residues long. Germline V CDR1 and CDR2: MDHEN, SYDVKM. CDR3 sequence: CASSLQGRGYTF. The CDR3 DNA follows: TGTGCCAGCAGTTTACAGGGTAGGGGCTACACCTTC.

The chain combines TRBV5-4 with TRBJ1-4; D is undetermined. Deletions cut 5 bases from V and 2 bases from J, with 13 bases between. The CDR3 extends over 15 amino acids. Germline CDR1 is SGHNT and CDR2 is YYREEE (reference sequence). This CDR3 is CASRRFGVTNEKLFF. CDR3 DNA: TGTGCCAGCAGAAGATTCGGGGTGACTAATGAAAAACTGTTTTTT.

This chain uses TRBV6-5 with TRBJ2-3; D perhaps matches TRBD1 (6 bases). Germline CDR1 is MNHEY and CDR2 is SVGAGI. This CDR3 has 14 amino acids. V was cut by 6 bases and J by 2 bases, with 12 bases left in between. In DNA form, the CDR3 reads TGTGCCAGCAGGGCCGGGACATACACAGATACGCAGTATTTT. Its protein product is CASRAGTYTDTQYF.

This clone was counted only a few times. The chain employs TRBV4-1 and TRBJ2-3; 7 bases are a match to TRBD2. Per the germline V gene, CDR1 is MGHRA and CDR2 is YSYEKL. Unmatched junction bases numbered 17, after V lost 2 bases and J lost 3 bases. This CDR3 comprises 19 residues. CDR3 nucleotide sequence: TGCGCCAGCAGCCAAAGCCCAGACGGGGGGAGTAGTTGGACAGATACGCAGTATTTT. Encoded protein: CASSQSPDGGSSWTDTQYF.

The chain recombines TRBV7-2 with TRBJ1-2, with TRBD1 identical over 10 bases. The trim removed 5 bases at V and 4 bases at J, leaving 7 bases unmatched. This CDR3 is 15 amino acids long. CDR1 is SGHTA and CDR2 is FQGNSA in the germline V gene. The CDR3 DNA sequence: TGTGCCAGCAGCCCGCGGACAGGGGGGAGCTATGGCTACACCTTC. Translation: CASSPRTGGSYGYTF.

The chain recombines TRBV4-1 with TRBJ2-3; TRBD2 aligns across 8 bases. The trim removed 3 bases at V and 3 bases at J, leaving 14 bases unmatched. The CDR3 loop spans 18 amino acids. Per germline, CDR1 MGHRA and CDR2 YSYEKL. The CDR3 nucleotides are TGCGCCAGCAGCCAGATCCCTCAGCGGGAGAGGCGGACAGATACGCAGTATTTT. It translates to CASSQIPQRERRTDTQYF.

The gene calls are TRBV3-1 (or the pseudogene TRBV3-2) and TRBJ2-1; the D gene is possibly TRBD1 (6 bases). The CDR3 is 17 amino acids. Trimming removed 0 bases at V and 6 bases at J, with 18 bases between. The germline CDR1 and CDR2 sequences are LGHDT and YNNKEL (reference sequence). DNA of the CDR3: TGTGCCAGCAGCCAAGATTCGGGGACATACCCGTCCAATGAGCAGTTCTTC. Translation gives CASSQDSGTYPSNEQFF.

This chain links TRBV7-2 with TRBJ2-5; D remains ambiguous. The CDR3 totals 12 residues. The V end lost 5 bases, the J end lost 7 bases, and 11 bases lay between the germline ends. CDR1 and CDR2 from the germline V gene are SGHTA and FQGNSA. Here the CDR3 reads CASSREDLTQYF. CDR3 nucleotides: TGTGCCAGCAGCCGAGAAGATTTGACCCAGTACTTC.

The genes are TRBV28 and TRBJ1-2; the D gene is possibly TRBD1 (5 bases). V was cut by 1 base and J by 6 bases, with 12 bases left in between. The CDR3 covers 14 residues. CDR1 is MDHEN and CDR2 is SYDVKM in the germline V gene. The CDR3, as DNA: TGTGCCAGCAGTTTATCATGGGGAGGGGATGGCTACACCTTC. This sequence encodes CASSLSWGGDGYTF.

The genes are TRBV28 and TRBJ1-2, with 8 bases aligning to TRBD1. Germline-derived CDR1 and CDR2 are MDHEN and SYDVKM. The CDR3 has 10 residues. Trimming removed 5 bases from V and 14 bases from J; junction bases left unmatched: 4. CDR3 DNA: TGTGCCAGCAGTGGGGACAGGCCAACCTTC. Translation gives CASSGDRPTF.

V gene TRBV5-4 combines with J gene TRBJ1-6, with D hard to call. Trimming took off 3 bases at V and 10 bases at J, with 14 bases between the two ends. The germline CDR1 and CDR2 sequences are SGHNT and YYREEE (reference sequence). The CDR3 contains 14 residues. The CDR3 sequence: CASSSAQTRSPLHF. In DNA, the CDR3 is TGTGCCAGCAGCTCCGCCCAGACGAGGTCACCCCTCCACTTT.

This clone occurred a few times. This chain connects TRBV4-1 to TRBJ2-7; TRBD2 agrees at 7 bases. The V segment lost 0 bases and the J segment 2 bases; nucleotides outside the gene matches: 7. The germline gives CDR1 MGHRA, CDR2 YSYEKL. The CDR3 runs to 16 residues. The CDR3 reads CASSQEGGSFPYEQYF. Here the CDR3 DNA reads TGCGCCAGCAGCCAAGAGGGCGGGAGTTTCCCCTACGAGCAGTACTTC.

The CDR3 protein is CASSLQYQETQYF. For the CDR3, the DNA is TGTGCCAGCAGTTTGCAGTACCAAGAGACCCAGTACTTC. V is TRBV28 and J is TRBJ2-5; D unresolved. Trimming stripped 3 bases from V and 0 bases from J, with 5 bases between. Germline-derived CDR1 and CDR2 are MDHEN and SYDVKM. The CDR3 is 13 amino acids.

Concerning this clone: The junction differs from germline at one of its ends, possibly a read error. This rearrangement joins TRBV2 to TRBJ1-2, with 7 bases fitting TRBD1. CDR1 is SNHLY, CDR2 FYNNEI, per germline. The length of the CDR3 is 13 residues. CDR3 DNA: TGTGCCAGCAGGGAAGGGACAGACTATGGCTACACCTTC. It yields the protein CASREGTDYGYTF.

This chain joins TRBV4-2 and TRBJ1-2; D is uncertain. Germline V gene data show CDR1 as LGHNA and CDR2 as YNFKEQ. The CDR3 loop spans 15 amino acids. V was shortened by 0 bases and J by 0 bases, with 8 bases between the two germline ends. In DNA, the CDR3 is TGTGCCAGCAGCCAAGACAGGAATACTAACTATGGCTACACCTTC. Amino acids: CASSQDRNTNYGYTF.

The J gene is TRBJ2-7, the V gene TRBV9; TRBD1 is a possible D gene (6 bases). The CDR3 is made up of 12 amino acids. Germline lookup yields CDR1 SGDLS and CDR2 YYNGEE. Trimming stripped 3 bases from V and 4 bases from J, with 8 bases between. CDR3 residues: CASSAQGYEQYF. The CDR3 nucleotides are TGTGCCAGCAGCGCGCAGGGGTACGAGCAGTACTTC.

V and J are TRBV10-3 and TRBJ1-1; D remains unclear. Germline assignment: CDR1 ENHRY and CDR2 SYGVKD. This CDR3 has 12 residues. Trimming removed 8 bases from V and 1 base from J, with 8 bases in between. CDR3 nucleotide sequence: TGTGCCATCCGAGAAGCGAACACTGAAGCTTTCTTT. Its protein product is CAIREANTEAFF.